The clone carrying this TCR beta chain was seen at least ten times. CDR3 length equals 18 residues. Unmatched junction bases numbered 7, after V lost 0 bases and J lost 4 bases. CDR1 SGDLS and CDR2 YYNGEE come from the germline V gene. These data belong to a study of CD8+CD57+ T cells in acquired aplastic anemia. Both TCR beta VDJ combination and CDR3 sequence profiling were carried out. Genomic DNA was the template for this profiling. Using its own MiXCR run on the reads, TCRdb lists one record per CDR3 protein. Of 300,000 or so distinct CDR3 sequences in the sample, 45% to 65% were seen once. The clonotype comes from a human donor with severe aplastic anemia or a healthy control (not recorded which). The chain links TRBV9 to TRBJ2-3; 14 nucleotides line up with TRBD2. Specimen: sorted CD4+, CD8+, or CD8+CD57+ T cells (not recorded which) from PBMCs. The CDR3 DNA reads as TGTGCCAGCAGCGTAGGAGGACTAGCGGGGGGCACGTCAGATACGCAGTATTTT. It specifies CASSVGGLAGGTSDTQYF.